Presented here are 20 T cell receptor beta chains from one specimen sequenced in a study of control samples from healthy donors and cancer patients. Generated by immunoSEQ multiplex PCR, the TCRdb table keeps only in-frame clones and is missing some. This sample has fewer than 200,000 clones; 90% to 95% occur once, and the top ten carry around 15%. The sequencing sample was made of PBMCs. These TCRs come from a man in his fifties or sixties with colorectal cancer.

This chain connects TRBV6-5 to TRBJ1-5; maybe TRBD1 (6 bases). The CDR3 contains 15 residues. Germline CDR1 MNHEY, CDR2 SVGAGI. V lost 8 bases and J 0 bases, leaving 14 bases between the germline ends. The CDR3 nucleotides are TGTGCCAGCGCCCGGGACATCCTTAGCAATCAGCCCCAGCATTTT. Protein sequence: CASARDILSNQPQHF.

The genes are TRBV27 and TRBJ1-6; D is unclear. Trimming cost V 3 bases and J 12 bases, with 9 bases left between them. Looked up from germline, CDR1 is MNHEY and CDR2 is SMNVEV (reference sequence). This CDR3 region has 12 residues. The CDR3 reads CASSFSGRPLHF. The CDR3 DNA is TGTGCCAGCAGTTTCAGTGGTAGACCCCTCCACTTT.

V and J are TRBV11-3 and TRBJ2-2, with 7 positions matching TRBD2. This CDR3 region has 15 residues. The junction had 7 bases not matched to a gene; V was cut back by 5 bases and J by 4 bases. Germline values: CDR1 SGHNT, CDR2 YENEEA. The chain's CDR3 is CASSPQGGGTGELFF. In nucleotides, the CDR3 is TGTGCCAGCAGCCCCCAGGGCGGGGGCACCGGGGAGCTGTTTTTT. The complete variable domain, with remaining parts taken from reference TRBV11-3 and TRBJ2-2, reads EAGVVQSPRYKIIEKKQPVAFWCNPISGHNTLYWYLQNLGQGPELLIRYENEEAVDDSQLPKDRFSAERLKGVDSTLKIQPAELGDSAVYLCASSPQGGGTGELFFGEGSRLTVL.

This clone was recorded only once. V usage is TRBV5-1 and J usage is TRBJ1-4; 7 bases fit TRBD1. Germline lookup yields CDR1 SGHRS and CDR2 YFSETQ. CDR3 size: 16 residues. The J segment lost 8 bases and the V segment lost 0 bases, leaving 10 bases of the junction unmatched. CDR3 loop: CASSLATGQEGEKLFF. CDR3 coding DNA: TGCGCCAGCAGCTTGGCCACCGGACAGGAAGGGGAAAAACTGTTTTTT.

The V call is TRBV2, the J call TRBJ2-7; TRBD1 is a possible D gene (5 bases). The V end was cut by 5 bases, the J end by 4 bases, with 9 bases between. CDR3 length: 12 residues. Germline CDR1 SNHLY, CDR2 FYNNEI. The CDR3 DNA is TGTGCCAGCAGTACCGACAGATACGAGCAGTACTTC. It is translated as CASSTDRYEQYF. The variable domain in full, with the rest retrieved from reference TRBV2 and TRBJ2-7, is EPEVTQTPSHQVTQMGQEVILRCVPISNHLYFYWYRQILGQKVEFLVSFYNNEISEKSEIFDDQFSVERPDGSNFTLKIRSTKLEDSAMYFCASSTDRYEQYFGPGTRLTVT.

The chain joins TRBV10-3 to TRBJ2-7; TRBD2 aligns across 9 bases. This CDR3 region has 16 residues. V was pared by 6 bases and J by 1 base, with 10 bases of the junction left unmatched. CDR1 and CDR2 (germline): ENHRY, SYGVKD. The CDR3 bases are TGTGCCATCAGCCGACCGGGCGGGGGGGTTTCCTACGAGCAGTACTTC. Residues: CAISRPGGGVSYEQYF.

The genes are TRBV2 and TRBJ2-5; the match to TRBD2 covers 10 bases. The CDR3 has 16 residues. From germline, CDR1 is SNHLY and CDR2 FYNNEI. J was trimmed by 1 base and V by 5 bases; bases with no gene match: 7. The CDR3 spells CASSRMTSGRQETQYF. The CDR3 DNA reads TGTGCCAGCAGTCGTATGACTAGCGGGCGCCAAGAGACCCAGTACTTC.

V and J are TRBV3-1 (or the pseudogene TRBV3-2) and TRBJ2-1; D is uncertain. Germline CDR1 reads LGHDT; CDR2 reads YNNKEL (reference sequence). Trimming shortened V by 1 base and J by 15 bases, and 13 bases separated the two germline ends. The CDR3 extends over 12 amino acids. The CDR3 loop reads CASSQAAGHTFF. In nucleotides, the CDR3 is TGTGCCAGCAGCCAAGCAGCAGGCCATACGTTCTTC.

This sequence joins TRBV18 and TRBJ2-7; maybe TRBD2 (6 bases). Germline V gene data show CDR1 as KGHSH and CDR2 as LQKENI. The V end lost 3 bases, the J end lost 6 bases, and 15 bases lay between the germline ends. This CDR3 region has 14 residues. The CDR3 sequence: CASSPPGLSGEQYF. In DNA form, the CDR3 reads TGTGCCAGCTCACCCCCGGGACTTTCTGGCGAGCAGTACTTC.

The chain employs TRBV6-6 and TRBJ2-4, with D tentatively TRBD1 (5 bases). Trimming removed 7 bases at V and 1 base at J, with 14 bases between. Germline lookup yields CDR1 MNHNY and CDR2 SVGAGI (reference sequence). This CDR3 is 15 amino acids long. This CDR3 reads CASTGPQEAKNIQYF. In DNA form, the CDR3 reads TGTGCCAGCACAGGGCCGCAGGAGGCCAAAAACATTCAGTACTTC.

There are a few counts of this clone. J is TRBJ1-5 and V is TRBV5-1; tentative D call: TRBD1 (6 bases). CDR3 length equals 15 residues. V dropped 4 bases and J dropped 4 bases, with 15 bases sitting between them. The germline gives CDR1 SGHRS, CDR2 YFSETQ. The chain's CDR3 is CASSPDGRGNQPQHF. In nucleotides, the CDR3 is TGCGCCAGCAGCCCCGACGGGAGGGGGAATCAGCCCCAGCATTTT.

The V and J genes are TRBV30 and TRBJ1-5; 8 nucleotides agree with TRBD1. Germline V lookup: CDR1 GTSNPN, CDR2 SVGIG (reference sequence). With 8 bases clipped from V and 5 bases from J, the junction kept 8 bases outside the gene matches. The CDR3 covers 13 residues. The CDR3 protein is CAQSRGPDQPQHF. CDR3 DNA: TGTGCCCAAAGCAGGGGGCCGGATCAGCCCCAGCATTTT.

The chain links TRBV18 to TRBJ2-1; the D call may be TRBD1 or TRBD2 (6 bases each). CDR1 and CDR2 (germline): KGHSH, LQKENI. This CDR3 spans 13 amino acids. The V and J ends lost 6 bases and 9 bases respectively, with 15 bases between them. The CDR3 protein is CASSWGAGGEQFF. The DNA for the CDR3 is TGTGCCAGCTCCTGGGGGGCAGGTGGTGAGCAGTTCTTC.

This rearrangement joins TRBV4-2 to TRBJ1-2, with D possibly matching TRBD1 (6 bases). From germline, CDR1 is LGHNA and CDR2 YNFKEQ. V was trimmed by 1 base and J by 0 bases, leaving 12 bases between them. The CDR3 is 16 residues long. The DNA for the CDR3 is TGTGCCAGCAGCCAAGGGGGGGCTACCTCTAACTATGGCTACACCTTC. Its protein is CASSQGGATSNYGYTF.

V and J are TRBV30 and TRBJ2-3, with 8 bases lining up with TRBD1. The CDR3 has 15 amino acids. V shed 0 bases, J shed 4 bases, and the junction held 6 bases outside the gene matches. Per the germline V gene, CDR1 is GTSNPN and CDR2 is SVGIG (reference sequence). The CDR3 nucleotides are TGTGCCTGGAGTGTAACAGGGGGTTTTTCAGATACGCAGTATTTT. It codes for CAWSVTGGFSDTQYF. Filled out from reference TRBV30 and TRBJ2-3, the complete variable domain reads SQTIHQWPATLVQPVGSPLSLECTVEGTSNPNLYWYRQAAGRGLQLLFYSVGIGQISSEVPQNLSASRPQDRQFILSSKKLLLSDSGFYLCAWSVTGGFSDTQYFGPGTRLTVL.

The CDR3 sequence: CAWSLLPGELFF. In nucleotides, the CDR3 is TGTGCCTGGAGTCTACTACCCGGGGAGCTGTTTTTT. The chain uses TRBV30 and TRBJ2-2; no reliable D call. The V and J ends lost 2 bases and 6 bases respectively, with 7 bases between them. Germline loops: CDR1 GTSNPN, CDR2 SVGIG (reference sequence). CDR3 length: 12 amino acids.

The chain recombines TRBV7-9 with TRBJ1-4; D call uncertain. Per the germline V gene, CDR1 is SEHNR and CDR2 is FQNEAQ (reference sequence). The V end lost 1 base, the J end lost 4 bases, and 1 base lay between the germline ends. The CDR3 length is 12 residues. The CDR3 nucleotides are TGTGCCAGCAGCTTAGATAATGAAAAACTGTTTTTT. Protein product: CASSLDNEKLFF.

The V and J genes are TRBV5-1 and TRBJ2-5; 10 nucleotides align to TRBD1. The CDR3 has 16 amino acids. From germline, CDR1 is SGHRS and CDR2 YFSETQ. Unmatched junction bases numbered 9, after V lost 4 bases and J lost 3 bases. Here the CDR3 DNA reads TGCGCCAGCAGCCGATGGGGACAGGGGTTGGAAGAGACCCAGTACTTC. This sequence encodes CASSRWGQGLEETQYF.

V is TRBV3-1 (or the pseudogene TRBV3-2) and J is TRBJ2-3; 9 bases align to TRBD2. Germline lookup yields CDR1 LGHDT and CDR2 YNNKEL (reference sequence). Trimming removed 4 bases from V and 1 base from J; junction bases left unmatched: 6. This CDR3 is 16 amino acids long. Here the CDR3 reads CASSPGVAGGTDTQYF. CDR3 nucleotide sequence: TGTGCCAGCAGCCCTGGGGTAGCGGGGGGCACAGATACGCAGTATTTT.

The gene calls are TRBV19 and TRBJ2-3; 7 nucleotides align to TRBD1. Germline values: CDR1 LNHDA, CDR2 SQIVND (reference sequence). CDR3 size: 16 residues. V dropped 10 bases and J dropped 0; count of bases not matched to a gene: 13. The CDR3 loop reads CATWDRRRTSTDTQYF. Here the CDR3 DNA reads TGTGCCACTTGGGACAGAAGGAGGACTAGCACAGATACGCAGTATTTT.